The T cell receptor (beta chain) under discussion was sequenced for a study of PD-1 blockade in classical Hodgkin lymphoma. The patients all showed relapse after autologous stem cell transplantation, while their brentuximab vedotin exposure varied. Sequencing used immunoSEQ multiplex PCR; TCRdb keeps in-frame clones, though not all of them. Among around 150,000 clones listed, about 81% were seen once. The CDR3 consists of 11 residues. The V gene lost 7 bases and the J gene lost 4 bases, with 8 bases spanning the gap. CDR1 and CDR2 (germline): MDHEN, SYDVKM. Material: peripheral blood mononuclear cells (PBMCs), obtained before the second cycle of nivolumab. This receptor was identified in a human donor with classical Hodgkin lymphoma. The V gene is TRBV28, the J gene TRBJ2-7; D remains ambiguous. CDR3 residues: CASNGAYEQYF. The CDR3, as DNA: TGTGCCAGCAATGGAGCTTACGAGCAGTACTTC.